Shown below are 5 T cell receptor beta chains from a single sample sequenced in a study of T cells in Graves' hyperthyroidism and ophthalmopathy. RNA transcripts served as the template for amplifying TCR beta CDR3 regions. An initial round of RT-PCR targeting the TCR CDR3 relied on the HTBI primer set. TCRdb analysed the multiplex PCR reads with MiXCR anew, one entry per CDR3 protein. In the table there are roughly 400,000 distinct CDR3 sequences, approximately 14% of which are singletons. Sequencing was carried out using blood. These receptors were taken from a woman between 18 and 30 years old with Graves' hyperthyroidism that later progressed to Graves' ophthalmopathy.

The V call is TRBV12-3 or TRBV12-4, the J call TRBJ1-6; D call uncertain. The CDR3 has 14 residues. Trimming cost V 7 bases and J 7 bases, with 14 bases left between them. The CDR3: CASKVGSTNSPLHF. Here the CDR3 DNA reads TGTGCCAGCAAGGTTGGCTCCACGAATTCACCCCTCCACTTT.

There are a few counts of this clonotype. The V call is TRBV12-3 or TRBV12-4, the J call TRBJ1-1; tentatively, D is TRBD1 (6 bases). Trimming stripped 7 bases from V and 8 bases from J, with 11 bases between. The length of the CDR3 is 11 residues. CDR3 residues: CASTAGDEAFF. CDR3 nucleotide sequence: TGTGCCAGCACGGCAGGGGACGAAGCTTTCTTT.

This clonotype was observed at least ten times. This chain uses TRBV11-2 with TRBJ2-7, with 7 positions matching TRBD2. This CDR3 contains 13 residues. Per the germline V gene, CDR1 is SGHAT and CDR2 is FQNNGV. With V trimmed by 4 bases and J by 3 bases, 3 bases remained unmatched. Here the CDR3 reads CASSSSGNYEQYF. DNA for the CDR3: TGTGCCAGCAGCTCAAGCGGGAACTACGAGCAGTACTTC.

The V and J genes are TRBV24-1 and TRBJ2-1, with TRBD1 identical over 12 bases. J gave up 5 bases and V 3 bases, and 7 bases lay outside the gene matches. CDR1 is KGHDR and CDR2 is SFDVKD in the germline V gene. The CDR3 sequence is 17 residues long. CDR3 in amino acids: CATSDPPGQGAHNEQFF. In DNA, the CDR3 is TGTGCCACCAGTGATCCACCGGGACAGGGGGCCCACAATGAGCAGTTCTTC.

V gene TRBV7-3 combines with J gene TRBJ2-7, with 9 bases matching TRBD2. J lost 4 bases, V lost 1 base, and 8 bases had no gene match. The CDR3 spans 16 residues. Germline V gives CDR1 SGHTA, CDR2 FQGTGA. The chain's CDR3 is CASSLMPASGVYEQYF. CDR3 nucleotides: TGTGCCAGCAGCTTAATGCCCGCTAGCGGGGTTTACGAGCAGTACTTC.